This T cell receptor (beta chain) was retrieved from a study of blood T cell repertoires in COVID-19. For the study at large: Material from acute and convalescent COVID-19 was sourced from the United States, Italy and Spain. T cells, B-cell-depleted T cells, or PBMCs supplied cDNA or gDNA.

V lost 0 bases and J 7 bases, leaving 12 bases between the germline ends. Germline loops: CDR1 SGHTA, CDR2 FQGNSA. The CDR3 is 14 residues long. Seattle-derived patients entered the study during active infection and were followed longitudinally. The authors' processing: The assay estimated nucleated cells by amplifying reference gene primers. Produced via immunoSEQ multiplex PCR; TCRdb's table is partial and in-frame only. D and trimming were read from the DNA, whereas the V and J calls and clone size are those reported in that table. The sample lists more than 200,000 clones; around 88% were seen once.

Sequenced material: peripheral blood. The chain links TRBV7-2 to TRBJ1-2; a possible D gene is TRBD1 (5 bases). The clonotype originates from a woman under 40 with COVID-19, enrolled during active disease. CDR3 protein: CASSLASGGVGYTF. Here the CDR3 DNA reads TGTGCCAGCAGCTTAGCGTCGGGGGGGGTTGGCTACACCTTC.